This TCR beta chain originates from a study of blood T cell repertoires in COVID-19 (dated by TCRdb to the early 2020s). Describing the broader study: The collaborator samples originated in the United States, Italy and Spain and spanned the acute and convalescent phases of COVID-19. The prospective study material was composed of cDNA or gDNA derived from T cells, B-cell-depleted T cells, or PBMCs. Deeply sampled blood TCRbeta repertoires from subjects exposed to, actively infected with, or recovered from COVID-19 were included in the dataset. The repertoires were made available in a free public database intended to serve as a resource for research on the immune response to SARS-CoV-2. The samples were drawn from two sources: the first 160 participants of the ongoing ImmuneRACE study, and 1,000 to 1,500 subjects contributed by 6 global collaborators. The sample metadata nearly always contained a de-identified subject ID, COVID-19 status, age in years and sex. Where available, HLA class I and class II types were taken from metadata supplied by the sample provider and were not determined by assay-based typing.

Details on this clone: There is no known antigen for this receptor. Within one base of it there is no much larger clone, and no base qualities were kept.

Paper-wide results and their limitations: The quantity of clinical and demographic metadata differed by source and by participant and was supplied without curation.

The collaborating institutions used their own protocols to collect whole blood in K2EDTA tubes. For TCRbeta analysis, collaborators shipped samples in one of three forms: frozen whole blood, isolated PBMCs, or DNA extracted from either of those sample types. The immunoSEQ Assay, a bias-controlled multiplex PCR, was used to amplify TCRbeta CDR3 regions from genomic DNA. As for the authors' bioinformatics: Nucleated cell counts per sample were estimated from amplification of reference gene primers within the assay. Sequence reads were collapsed and filtered to measure the absolute abundance of every unique TCRbeta CDR3 rearrangement. For each sample, productive Simpson clonality was calculated as the square root of Simpson's diversity index over productive rearrangements. Imported from immuneACCESS, the table was reduced by TCRdb to in-frame sequences with V and J called. These copies leave out some clones; in studies compared against another copy, an unresolved V gene accounts for under half, and the cause of the remainder is not known. That table is the source of V, J and clone size, and D and trimming were worked out from the DNA. The sample table shows some 150,000 clones, and 84% are seen once. The ten largest make up roughly 2% of the sample.

The CDR3 measures 13 amino acids from cysteine to phenylalanine. Kept here is only the CDR3 DNA, which spans 39 bases and is read in frame from base 1. The germline V gene gives CDR1 as KGHSH and CDR2 as LQKENI. Unmatched junction bases come to 6, with V trimmed by 5 bases and J by 8 bases. Recombination connected TRBV18 to TRBJ2-7, with 10 bases aligning to TRBD1. Sequencing was performed on peripheral blood. This receptor was taken from a man in his sixties or seventies with acute or convalescent COVID-19. Here the CDR3 is given as CASSSTGGAQQYF. The sequenced DNA is TGTGCCAGCTCATCGACAGGGGGCGCGCAGCAGTACTTC. Outside the CDR3, residues come from the reference TRBV18 and TRBJ2-7 proteins, so the full variable domain is: NAGVMQNPRHLVRRRGQEARLRCSPMKGHSHVYWYRQLPEEGLKFMVYLQKENIIDESGMPKERFSAEFPKEGPSILRIQQVVRGDSAAYFCASSSTGGAQQYFGPGTRLTVT.